This TCR beta chain was captured by sequencing in a study of cytomegalovirus exposure and HLA in healthy donors. Notes on the study in general: Owing to their indistinguishability, certain V segments, notably TRBV6-2 and TRBV6-3, were excluded. It was reported that the classifier diagnosed cytomegalovirus status with high specificity and sensitivity in both the original and validation cohorts. Sequencing had likely introduced a cluster of highly shared sequence variants as an artifact.

This clone was detected a few times. The antigen is undetermined. This CDR3 is built from 15 residues. The germline V gene encodes CDR1 MRHNA and CDR2 SNTAGT. Trimming took 2 bases from V and 2 from J; bases not matched to a gene: 1. Researchers ran the PCR with 60 Vbeta and 13 Jbeta primers. Assay: immunoSEQ multiplex PCR; the TCRdb copy retains only in-frame clones and omits some. The table lists 100,000 to 150,000 clones, roughly 80% of them singletons. Material: PBMCs. This receptor was identified in a man younger than 35 in good health and CMV-seropositive. This sequence joins TRBV6-4 and TRBJ2-3; 10 bases map to TRBD1. CDR3 DNA: TGTGCCAGCAGTGACGGGACAGGGGCCACAGATACGCAGTATTTT. Amino acid sequence: CASSDGTGATDTQYF.